This is a list of T cell receptor beta chains from one sample in a study of blood T cell repertoires in COVID-19. Sequenced by immunoSEQ multiplex PCR; TCRdb stores in-frame clones only, minus some. Here the sample spans about 120,000 clones, almost 85% being singletons. The sequencing input was peripheral blood. Source of these receptors: a man between 65 and 85 years old with active or convalescent COVID-19. CDR3s leave out the opening cysteine and the closing phenylalanine or tryptophan. Fields, in order: V gene, CDR3 protein.

TRBV11-2 | ASSLSMVSSEQY
TRBV10-3 | ATLDRDNTGELF
TRBV28 | ASTPTGYGYT
TRBV3-1/TRBV3-2 | ASSHTSGSLSYEQY
TRBV19 | ASSPPGDAGNTIY
TRBV7-2 | ASSLSQGYQETQY
TRBV27 | ASSRGGNSYNSPLH
TRBV27 | ASRFRDPGNEQF
TRBV5-6 | ASYLAGGREQF
TRBV10-3 | AISEGHTNQPQH
TRBV18 | ASSPGRVSEAF
TRBV27 | ASSQGTGGYGYT
TRBV18 | ASSPAQGTGIYGYT
TRBV18 | ASSQNRGRGDTQY
TRBV6-4 | ASSRGFNYGYT
TRBV10-3 | ATGYRDRDGYT
TRBV7-2 | ASSLQATGGFYNEQF
TRBV2 | ASNPGLPINSPLH
TRBV5-6 | ATSTGPYEQY
TRBV28 | ASSRGQNFNEKLF
TRBV4-1 | ASSPEVLAGFEQY
TRBV29-1 | KGKSTGSRGSPLH
TRBV6-4 | ASSDSPFKPYEQY
TRBV5-1 | ASSLAGQGAFNEQF
TRBV6-1 | ASSEAPNLYEQY
TRBV5-1 | ASSTGQGGETQY
TRBV6-5 | ASSYSIRAGGGYT
TRBV14 | ASSQEVRGGRRNSPLH
TRBV5-6 | ASSWEDRGYGYT
TRBV11-3 | ASRPGLAGETQY
TRBV19 | ASSIQEATDTQY
TRBV4-3 | ASSQGWVGDEQY
TRBV28 | ASSFPIMGLSGEQY
TRBV9 | ASSPFPYNSPLH
TRBV30 | AWKQGYAGNTIY
TRBV2 | ASSRNPGQRSFIQY
TRBV7-2 | ASSHKPWTGLDSALH
TRBV6-1 | ASSGFRIDRNTEAF
TRBV10-3 | AISESSETQY
TRBV12-5 | ASGLVGGRAYNEQF
TRBV25-1 | ASSENGVFNGYT
TRBV7-8 | ASSLRGGTEAF
TRBV19 | ASSIISGGSGHNEQF
TRBV21-1 | ASSNKGEGFSTDTQY
TRBV5-1 | ASSLVGGSYEQY
TRBV18 | ASSPSGFSSYEQY
TRBV12-3/TRBV12-4 | AIRPQGPYGYT
TRBV15 | ATSSGRVNQPQH
TRBV9 | ASSVSPSTDTQY
TRBV6-2/TRBV6-3 | ASSLQEGNQPQH
TRBV24-1 | ATSDPIQGFQETQY
TRBV19 | ASSLTGTSGSHEQF
TRBV30 | AWSVRQNTEAF
TRBV7-2 | ASSLGRTSIYEQY
TRBV18 | ASSLERTGAVEAF
TRBV5-4 | ASSPPLANEQF
TRBV6-1 | ASIESWSTEAF
TRBV7-3 | ASSLRSGNGYT